This T cell receptor beta chain is drawn from a study of blood T cell repertoires in COVID-19. The CDR3 has 15 residues. Per the germline V gene, CDR1 is SGHRS and CDR2 is YFSETQ. V was trimmed by 1 base and J by 3 bases, leaving 11 bases between them. In the original workflow: Quantification of nucleated cells was approximated via reference gene primer amplification. Here immunoSEQ multiplex PCR was the method, and the copy in TCRdb shows in-frame clones only, minus some. D and trimming come from the DNA, and the V and J calls and clone size come from that table. The repertoire holds 110,000 or so clones, with roughly 84% as singletons.

Sequencing was performed on peripheral blood. This TCR was recovered from a woman aged 35 to 49 with acute or convalescent COVID-19. V usage is TRBV5-1 and J usage is TRBJ2-1; D may be TRBD1 (7 bases). The CDR3 is CASSLYQGGYNEQFF. As DNA, the CDR3 is TGCGCCAGCAGCTTGTATCAGGGGGGCTACAATGAGCAGTTCTTC.